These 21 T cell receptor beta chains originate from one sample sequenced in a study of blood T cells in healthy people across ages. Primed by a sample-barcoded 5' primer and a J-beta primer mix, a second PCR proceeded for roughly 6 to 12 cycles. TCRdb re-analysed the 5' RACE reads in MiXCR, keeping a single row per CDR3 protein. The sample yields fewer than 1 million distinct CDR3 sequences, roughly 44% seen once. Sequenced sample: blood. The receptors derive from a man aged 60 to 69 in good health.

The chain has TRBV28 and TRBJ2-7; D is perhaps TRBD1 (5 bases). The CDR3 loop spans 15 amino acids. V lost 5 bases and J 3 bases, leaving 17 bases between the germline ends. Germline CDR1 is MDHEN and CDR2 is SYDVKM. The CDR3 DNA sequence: TGTGCCAGCAGTCGGTCCCTTACAGGTTACTACGAGCAGTACTTC. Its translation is CASSRSLTGYYEQYF.

CDR3 sequence: CASSLSPRGSYNEQFF. For the CDR3, the DNA is TGTGCCAGCAGTTTGAGCCCTCGAGGTTCCTACAATGAGCAGTTCTTC. This rearrangement joins TRBV12-3 or TRBV12-4 to TRBJ2-1; no definite D call. Trimming took 3 bases from V and 1 from J, leaving 13 bases between them. The CDR3 is 16 residues long.

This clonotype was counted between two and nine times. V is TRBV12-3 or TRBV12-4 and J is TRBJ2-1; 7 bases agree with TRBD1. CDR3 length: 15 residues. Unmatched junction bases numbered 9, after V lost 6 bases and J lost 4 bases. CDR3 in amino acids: CASRITGDKYNEQFF. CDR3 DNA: TGTGCCAGCAGGATTACAGGGGATAAGTACAATGAGCAGTTCTTC.

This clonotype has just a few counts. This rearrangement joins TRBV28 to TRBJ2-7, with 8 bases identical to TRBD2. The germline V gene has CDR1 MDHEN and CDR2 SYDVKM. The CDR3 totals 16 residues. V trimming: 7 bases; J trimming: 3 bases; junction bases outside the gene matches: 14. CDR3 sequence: CASKLLGAGGLYEQYF. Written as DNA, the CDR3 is TGTGCCAGCAAGTTACTAGGGGCGGGAGGTCTCTACGAGCAGTACTTC. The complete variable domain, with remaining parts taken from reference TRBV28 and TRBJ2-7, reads DVKVTQSSRYLVKRTGEKVFLECVQDMDHENMFWYRQDPGLGLRLIYFSYDVKMKEKGDIPEGYSVSREKKERFSLILESASTNQTSMYLCASKLLGAGGLYEQYFGPGTRLTVT.

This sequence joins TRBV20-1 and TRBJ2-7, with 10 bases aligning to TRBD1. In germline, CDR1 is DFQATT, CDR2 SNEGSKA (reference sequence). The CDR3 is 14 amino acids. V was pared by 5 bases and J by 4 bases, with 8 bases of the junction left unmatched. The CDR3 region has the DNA TGCAGTGCTCCGGCCGACAGGGGGCTTTACGAGCAGTACTTC. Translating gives CSAPADRGLYEQYF.

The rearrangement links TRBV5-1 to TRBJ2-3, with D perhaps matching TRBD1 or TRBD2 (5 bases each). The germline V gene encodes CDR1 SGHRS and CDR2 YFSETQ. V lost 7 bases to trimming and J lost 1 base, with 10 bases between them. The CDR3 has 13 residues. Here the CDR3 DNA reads TGCGCCAGCGGTCAGGGACGCACAGATACGCAGTATTTT. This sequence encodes CASGQGRTDTQYF.

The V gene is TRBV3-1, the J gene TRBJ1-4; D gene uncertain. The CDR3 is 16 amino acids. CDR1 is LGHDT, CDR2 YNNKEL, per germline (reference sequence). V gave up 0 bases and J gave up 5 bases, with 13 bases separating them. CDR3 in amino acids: CASSQDAQLGNEKLFF. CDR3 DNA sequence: TGTGCCAGCAGCCAAGATGCACAACTGGGGAATGAAAAACTGTTTTTT.

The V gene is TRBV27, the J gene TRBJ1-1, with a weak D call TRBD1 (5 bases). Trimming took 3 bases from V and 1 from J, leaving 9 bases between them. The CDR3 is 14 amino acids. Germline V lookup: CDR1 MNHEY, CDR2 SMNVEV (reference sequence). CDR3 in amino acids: CASSLTAQNTEAFF. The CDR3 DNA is TGTGCCAGCAGTTTGACAGCTCAGAACACTGAAGCTTTCTTT.

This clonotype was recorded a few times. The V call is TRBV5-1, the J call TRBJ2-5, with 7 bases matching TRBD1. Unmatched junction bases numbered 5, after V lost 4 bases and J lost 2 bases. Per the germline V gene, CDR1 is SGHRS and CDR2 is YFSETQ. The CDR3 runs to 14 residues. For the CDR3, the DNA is TGCGCCAGCAGCACTGAGGACAGGCAAGAGACCCAGTACTTC. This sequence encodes CASSTEDRQETQYF.

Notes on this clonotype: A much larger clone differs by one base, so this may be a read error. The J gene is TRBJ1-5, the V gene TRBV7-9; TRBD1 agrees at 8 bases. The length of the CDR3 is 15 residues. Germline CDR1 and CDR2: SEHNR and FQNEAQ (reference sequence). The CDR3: CAGSSDRGSNQPQHF. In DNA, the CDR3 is TGTGCCGGCAGCTCCGACAGGGGATCCAATCAGCCCCAGCATTTT.

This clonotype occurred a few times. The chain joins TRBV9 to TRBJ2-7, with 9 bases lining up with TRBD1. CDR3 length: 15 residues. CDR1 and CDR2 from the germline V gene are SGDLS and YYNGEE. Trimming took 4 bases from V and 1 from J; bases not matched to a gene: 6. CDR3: CASSSTGTGSYEQYF. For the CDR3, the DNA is TGTGCCAGCAGCTCTACCGGGACAGGGTCCTACGAGCAGTACTTC. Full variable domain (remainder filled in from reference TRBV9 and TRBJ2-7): DSGVTQTPKHLITATGQRVTLRCSPRSGDLSVYWYQQSLDQGLQFLIQYYNGEERAKGNILERFSAQQFPDLHSELNLSSLELGDSALYFCASSSTGTGSYEQYFGPGTRLTVT.

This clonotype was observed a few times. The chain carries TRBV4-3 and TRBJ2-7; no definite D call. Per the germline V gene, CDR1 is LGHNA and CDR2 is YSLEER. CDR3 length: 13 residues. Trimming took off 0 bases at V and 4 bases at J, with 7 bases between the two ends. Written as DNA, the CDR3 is TGCGCCAGCAGCCAAGATATGACTTACGAGCAGTACTTC. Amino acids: CASSQDMTYEQYF.

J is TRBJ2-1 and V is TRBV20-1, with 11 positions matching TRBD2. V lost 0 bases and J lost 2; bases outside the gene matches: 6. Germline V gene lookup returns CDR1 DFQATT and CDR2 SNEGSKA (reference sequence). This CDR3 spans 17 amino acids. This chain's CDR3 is CSARDLLTSGTYNEQFF. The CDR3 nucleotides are TGCAGTGCTAGAGATCTTTTGACTAGCGGGACCTACAATGAGCAGTTCTTC.

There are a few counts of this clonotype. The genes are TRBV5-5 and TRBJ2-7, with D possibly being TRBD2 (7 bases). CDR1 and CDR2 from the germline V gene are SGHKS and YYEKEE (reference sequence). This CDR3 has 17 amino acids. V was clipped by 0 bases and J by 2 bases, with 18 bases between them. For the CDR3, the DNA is TGTGCCAGCAGCTTGGCGGGGGGCGGCAGAGTCCCCTACGAGCAGTACTTC. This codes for CASSLAGGGRVPYEQYF.

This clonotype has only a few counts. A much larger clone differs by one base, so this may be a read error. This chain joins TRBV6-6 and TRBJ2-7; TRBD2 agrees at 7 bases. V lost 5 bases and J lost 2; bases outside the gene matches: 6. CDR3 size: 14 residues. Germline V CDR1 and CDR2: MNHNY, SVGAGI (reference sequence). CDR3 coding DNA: TGTGCCAGCAGTGACGGGGCGGGGGCCTACGAGCAGTACTTC. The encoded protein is CASSDGAGAYEQYF.

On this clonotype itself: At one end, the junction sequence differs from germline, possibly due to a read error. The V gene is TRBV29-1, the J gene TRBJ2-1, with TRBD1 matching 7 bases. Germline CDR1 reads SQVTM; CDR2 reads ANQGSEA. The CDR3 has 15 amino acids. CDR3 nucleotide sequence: TGCAGCGTTGTTGAGGGCGACAGGGCCTACAGTGAGCAGTTCTTC. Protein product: CSVVEGDRAYSEQFF.

CDR3 bases: TGTGCCACCAGCAAAGAGTTACGGGGGGCCCTCACAGATACGCAGTATTTT. It translates to CATSKELRGALTDTQYF. The chain employs TRBV15 and TRBJ2-3, with D possibly TRBD2 on 7 matching bases. CDR3 length: 17 amino acids. With 4 bases removed from V and 2 bases from J, the gap between germline ends came to 19 bases. The germline V gene encodes CDR1 LNHNV and CDR2 YYDKDF (reference sequence).

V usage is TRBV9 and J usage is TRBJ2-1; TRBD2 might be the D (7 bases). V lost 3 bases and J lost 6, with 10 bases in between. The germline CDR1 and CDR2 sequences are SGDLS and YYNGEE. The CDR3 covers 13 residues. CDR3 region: CASSDGGRNEQFF. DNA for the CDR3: TGTGCCAGCAGCGACGGGGGGCGCAATGAGCAGTTCTTC.

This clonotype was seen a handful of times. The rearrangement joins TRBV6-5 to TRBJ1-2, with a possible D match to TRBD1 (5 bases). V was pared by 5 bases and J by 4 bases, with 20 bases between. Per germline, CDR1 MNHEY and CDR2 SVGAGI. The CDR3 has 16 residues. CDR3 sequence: CASSPVTGTLSYGYTF. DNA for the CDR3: TGTGCCAGCAGTCCTGTAACCGGGACCCTTTCCTATGGCTACACCTTC.

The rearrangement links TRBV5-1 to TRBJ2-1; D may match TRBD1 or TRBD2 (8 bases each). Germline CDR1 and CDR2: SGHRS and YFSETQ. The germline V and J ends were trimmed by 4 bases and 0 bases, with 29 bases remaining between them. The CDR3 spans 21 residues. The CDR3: CASSPEYGTGGLASSYNEQFF. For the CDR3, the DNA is TGCGCCAGCAGCCCCGAATACGGGACAGGAGGACTAGCCAGCTCCTACAATGAGCAGTTCTTC.

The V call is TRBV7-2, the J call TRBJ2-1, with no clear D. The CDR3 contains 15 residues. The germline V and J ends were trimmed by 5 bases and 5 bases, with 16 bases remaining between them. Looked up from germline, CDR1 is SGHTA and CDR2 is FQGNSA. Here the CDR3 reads CASSPPPQSNNEQFF. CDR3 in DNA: TGTGCCAGCAGCCCCCCCCCCCAGTCAAACAATGAGCAGTTCTTC. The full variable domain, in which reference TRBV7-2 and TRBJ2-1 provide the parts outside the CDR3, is GAGVSQSPSNKVTEKGKDVELRCDPISGHTALYWYRQSLGQGLEFLIYFQGNSAPDKSGLPSDRFSAERTGGSVSTLTIQRTQQEDSAVYLCASSPPPQSNNEQFFGPGTRLTVL.